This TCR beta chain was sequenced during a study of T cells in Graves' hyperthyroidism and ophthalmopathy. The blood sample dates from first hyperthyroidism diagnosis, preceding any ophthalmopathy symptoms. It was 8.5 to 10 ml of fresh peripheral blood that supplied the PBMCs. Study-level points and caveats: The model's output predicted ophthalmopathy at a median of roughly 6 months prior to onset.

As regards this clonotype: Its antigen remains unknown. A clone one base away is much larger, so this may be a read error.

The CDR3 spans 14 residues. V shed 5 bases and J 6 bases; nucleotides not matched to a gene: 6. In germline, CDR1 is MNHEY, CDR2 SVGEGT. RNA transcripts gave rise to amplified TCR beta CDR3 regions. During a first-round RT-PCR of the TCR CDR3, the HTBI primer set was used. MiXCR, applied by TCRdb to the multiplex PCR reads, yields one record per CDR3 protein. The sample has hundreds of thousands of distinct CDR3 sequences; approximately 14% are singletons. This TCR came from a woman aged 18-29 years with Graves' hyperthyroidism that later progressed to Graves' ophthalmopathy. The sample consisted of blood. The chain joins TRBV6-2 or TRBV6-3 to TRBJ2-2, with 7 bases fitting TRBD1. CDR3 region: CASSQHRGAGELFF. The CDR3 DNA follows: TGTGCCAGCAGTCAGCACAGGGGCGCCGGGGAGCTGTTTTTT.